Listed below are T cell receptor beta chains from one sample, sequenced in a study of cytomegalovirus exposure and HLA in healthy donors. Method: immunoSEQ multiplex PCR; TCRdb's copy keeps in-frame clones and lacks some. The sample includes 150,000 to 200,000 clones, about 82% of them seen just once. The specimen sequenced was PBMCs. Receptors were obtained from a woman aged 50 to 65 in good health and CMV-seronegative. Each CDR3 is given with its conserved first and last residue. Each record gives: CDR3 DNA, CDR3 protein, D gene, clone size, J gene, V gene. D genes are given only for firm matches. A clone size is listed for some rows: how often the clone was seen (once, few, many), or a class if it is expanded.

DNA: TGTGCCAGAAGCACGGACAGGGCAAGCAATCAGCCCCAGCATTTT
CDR3: CARSTDRASNQPQHF
D: TRBD1
size: .
J: TRBJ1-5
V: TRBV6-5

DNA: TGTGCCAGCAGCGAAGGGACAGGGGGTAATCAGCCCCAGCATTTT
CDR3: CASSEGTGGNQPQHF
D: TRBD1
size: once
J: TRBJ1-5
V: TRBV11-2

DNA: TGTGCCAGCAGTGACTTCGGGTCCCCGGGGAATGAGCAGTTCTTC
CDR3: CASSDFGSPGNEQFF
D: .
size: once
J: TRBJ2-1
V: TRBV25-1

DNA: TGTGCCAGCCAGGGACAATGGGTCTCCTACGAGCAGTACTTC
CDR3: CASQGQWVSYEQYF
D: .
size: few
J: TRBJ2-7
V: TRBV2

DNA: TGTGCCAGCAGTTTAGGACTAGCGGGAGCAGAGACCCAGTACTTC
CDR3: CASSLGLAGAETQYF
D: TRBD2
size: .
J: TRBJ2-5
V: TRBV27

DNA: TGTGCCAGCAGTTTAGATAGTTATGGCTACACCTTC
CDR3: CASSLDSYGYTF
D: .
size: .
J: TRBJ1-2
V: TRBV28

DNA: TGTGCCAGCAGCCAAGTAGCGGGAGTGAACACCGGGGAGCTGTTTTTT
CDR3: CASSQVAGVNTGELFF
D: TRBD2
size: few
J: TRBJ2-2
V: TRBV14

DNA: TGTGCCACTGGAGGGACAGGGTGGGACTACACCTTC
CDR3: CATGGTGWDYTF
D: TRBD1
size: .
J: TRBJ1-2
V: TRBV28

DNA: TGTGCCAGCAGTCCTGGAGGGACTAGCGGACAGTTGAACGAGCAGTACTTC
CDR3: CASSPGGTSGQLNEQYF
D: TRBD2
size: .
J: TRBJ2-7
V: TRBV28

DNA: TGTGCCAGCAGCCAAGATGGGCTAGCGGGAGTTGAGACCCAGTACTTC
CDR3: CASSQDGLAGVETQYF
D: TRBD2
size: .
J: TRBJ2-5
V: TRBV4-2

DNA: TGCGCCAGCAGCCACAGGAGCGGGGAGCAAGAGACCCAGTACTTC
CDR3: CASSHRSGEQETQYF
D: TRBD2
size: .
J: TRBJ2-5
V: TRBV5-1

DNA: TGTGCCAGCACCTTCGAAAACAGGGAACAAGAGACCCAGTACTTC
CDR3: CASTFENREQETQYF
D: .
size: .
J: TRBJ2-5
V: TRBV27

DNA: TGTGCCTGGACAGACATGAACACTGAAGCTTTCTTT
CDR3: CAWTDMNTEAFF
D: .
size: .
J: TRBJ1-1
V: TRBV30

DNA: TGTGCCAGCAGTTCGCTAGCGGGGTACTCCTACGAGCAGTACTTC
CDR3: CASSSLAGYSYEQYF
D: TRBD2
size: .
J: TRBJ2-7
V: TRBV27

DNA: TGTGCCAGCAGCCCGGCGGGGATTAATGAAAAACTGTTTTTT
CDR3: CASSPAGINEKLFF
D: .
size: once
J: TRBJ1-4
V: TRBV7-2

DNA: TGTGCCAGTAGCGCCCGGCGGGCCTCCTACGAGCAGTACTTC
CDR3: CASSARRASYEQYF
D: .
size: .
J: TRBJ2-7
V: TRBV19

DNA: TGTGCCAGCAGTTTAACACGGGACTCCCTAGAACTGTTTTTT
CDR3: CASSLTRDSLELFF
D: .
size: .
J: TRBJ1-4
V: TRBV27

DNA: TGTGCCTGGAGGCCCAGGACAGGGGGCGGCGAGCAGTACTTC
CDR3: CAWRPRTGGGEQYF
D: TRBD1
size: .
J: TRBJ2-7
V: TRBV30

DNA: TGTGCCAGCAGCTATCGACAGGGGGGAGGTACTGAAGCTTTCTTT
CDR3: CASSYRQGGGTEAFF
D: TRBD1
size: .
J: TRBJ1-1
V: TRBV5-4

DNA: TGTGCCAGCAGGGGCGGACAGGCCTATAATTCACCCCTCCACTTT
CDR3: CASRGGQAYNSPLHF
D: TRBD1
size: .
J: TRBJ1-6
V: TRBV2

DNA: TGTGCCAGCTCACTCCTTGAGGGCGGACGGGATGAAGCTTTCTTT
CDR3: CASSLLEGGRDEAFF
D: .
size: .
J: TRBJ1-1
V: TRBV18

DNA: TGCGCCAGCAGCCCGACCTCTCCGGGGGGTGAGCAGTTCTTC
CDR3: CASSPTSPGGEQFF
D: TRBD2
size: .
J: TRBJ2-1
V: TRBV5-1

DNA: TGTGCCTGGAGTGGGGACAGGGGATATTATGGCTACACCTTC
CDR3: CAWSGDRGYYGYTF
D: TRBD1
size: .
J: TRBJ1-2
V: TRBV30

DNA: TGTGCCAGCAGTTACTTGAGTAGCACAGATACGCAGTATTTT
CDR3: CASSYLSSTDTQYF
D: .
size: .
J: TRBJ2-3
V: TRBV6-5

DNA: TGTGCCAGCAACAGGGATAACAGCAATCAGCCCCAGCATTTT
CDR3: CASNRDNSNQPQHF
D: .
size: .
J: TRBJ1-5
V: TRBV28

DNA: TGTGCCAGCAGACTCGGACTAGCGGCTACCGGGGAGCTGTTTTTT
CDR3: CASRLGLAATGELFF
D: TRBD2
size: once
J: TRBJ2-2
V: TRBV6-5

DNA: TGTGCCAGCAGTGAATCGGGACACCTACCCTATGGCTACACCTTC
CDR3: CASSESGHLPYGYTF
D: .
size: .
J: TRBJ1-2
V: TRBV25-1